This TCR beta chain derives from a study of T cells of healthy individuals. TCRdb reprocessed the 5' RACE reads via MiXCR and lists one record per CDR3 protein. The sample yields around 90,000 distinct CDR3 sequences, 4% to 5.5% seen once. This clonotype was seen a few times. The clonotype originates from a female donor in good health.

CDR3 in DNA: TGTGCCAGCAGCCCCACTCGTAGGGACAGGGTCCAAGAGACCCAGTACTTC. This translates into CASSPTRRDRVQETQYF. This chain uses TRBV28 with TRBJ2-5; TRBD1 agrees at 9 bases. Germline V gene lookup returns CDR1 MDHEN and CDR2 SYDVKM. The CDR3 runs 17 residues. V was clipped by 6 bases and J by 1 base; unmatched bases: 12.